These T cell receptor beta chains were read from a single sample in a study of vaccination effects on CD4 cells after COVID-19. Generated by immunoSEQ multiplex PCR, the TCRdb table keeps only in-frame clones and is missing some. The top ten hold 10% to 15% of the sample, which has tens of thousands of clones, about 73% seen once. These receptors are not linked to any known antigen. Sequenced here: CD4+ T cells from PBMCs cultured with HCoV-229E spike peptides, sampled before COVID-19 vaccination. All receptors come from a human donor who received a COVID-19 vaccine. The CDR3 runs from the conserved cysteine through the conserved F or W. D genes are given only for firm matches. Not all rows give a size; the values are once, few, many and, for expanded clones, a class.

d_call: NA
clone_size: NA
cdr3_length: 12
v_call: TRBV6-6
j_call: TRBJ1-2
cdr3_aa: CASSPNPYGYTF
cdr3_nt: TGTGCCAGCAGTCCCAATCCGTATGGCTACACCTTC

d_call: TRBD2
clone_size: NA
cdr3_length: 15
v_call: TRBV29-1
j_call: TRBJ2-1
cdr3_aa: CSVVRLAGFYNEQFF
cdr3_nt: TGCAGCGTTGTTAGACTAGCGGGCTTTTACAATGAGCAGTTCTTC

d_call: TRBD2
clone_size: NA
cdr3_length: 14
v_call: TRBV7-9
j_call: TRBJ2-7
cdr3_aa: CASSLSLAGDEQYF
cdr3_nt: TGTGCCAGCAGCTTATCCCTAGCGGGCGACGAGCAGTACTTC

d_call: TRBD1
clone_size: NA
cdr3_length: 22
v_call: TRBV7-2
j_call: TRBJ1-1
cdr3_aa: CASSLASGQGGNRAVLNTEAFF
cdr3_nt: TGTGCCAGCAGCTTAGCTTCAGGACAGGGGGGTAATCGGGCCGTTTTAAACACTGAAGCTTTCTTT

d_call: NA
clone_size: NA
cdr3_length: 16
v_call: TRBV6-5
j_call: TRBJ1-3
cdr3_aa: CASSYSSGDLGNTIYF
cdr3_nt: TGTGCCAGCAGTTACTCGTCGGGAGACCTTGGAAACACCATATATTTT

d_call: NA
clone_size: few
cdr3_length: 12
v_call: TRBV11-3
j_call: TRBJ2-3
cdr3_aa: CASSKGPDTQYF
cdr3_nt: TGTGCCAGCAGCAAAGGTCCGGATACGCAGTATTTT

d_call: TRBD1
clone_size: once
cdr3_length: 15
v_call: TRBV3-1/TRBV3-2
j_call: TRBJ2-7
cdr3_aa: CASSHSGTGFYEQYF
cdr3_nt: TGTGCCAGCAGCCACTCCGGGACAGGCTTCTACGAGCAGTACTTC

d_call: TRBD2
clone_size: NA
cdr3_length: 13
v_call: TRBV5-1
j_call: TRBJ2-7
cdr3_aa: CASGAAGGYEQYF
cdr3_nt: TGCGCCAGCGGCGCGGCGGGGGGATACGAGCAGTACTTC

d_call: TRBD2
clone_size: NA
cdr3_length: 17
v_call: TRBV5-6
j_call: TRBJ2-2
cdr3_aa: CASSLTSGGGNTGELFF
cdr3_nt: TGTGCCAGCAGCTTGACTAGCGGGGGGGGGAACACCGGGGAGCTGTTTTTT

d_call: TRBD1
clone_size: NA
cdr3_length: 14
v_call: TRBV7-9
j_call: TRBJ1-6
cdr3_aa: CASKGTGEESPLHF
cdr3_nt: TGTGCCAGCAAAGGGACAGGGGAAGAATCACCCCTCCACTTT

d_call: NA
clone_size: NA
cdr3_length: 18
v_call: TRBV6-6
j_call: TRBJ2-6
cdr3_aa: CASSLTPIVGSGANVLTF
cdr3_nt: TGTGCCAGCAGTCTCACCCCAATCGTGGGGAGCGGGGCCAACGTCCTGACTTTC

d_call: NA
clone_size: NA
cdr3_length: 14
v_call: TRBV5-1
j_call: TRBJ1-1
cdr3_aa: CASSSLDKNTEAFF
cdr3_nt: TGCGCCAGCAGCTCCCTCGATAAAAACACTGAAGCTTTCTTT

d_call: NA
clone_size: NA
cdr3_length: 13
v_call: TRBV18
j_call: TRBJ1-1
cdr3_aa: CASSPRGGDGAFF
cdr3_nt: TGTGCCAGCTCACCCCGCGGGGGGGACGGAGCTTTCTTT

d_call: NA
clone_size: NA
cdr3_length: 14
v_call: TRBV5-1
j_call: TRBJ2-7
cdr3_aa: CASSRGDSTYEQYF
cdr3_nt: TGCGCCAGCAGCCGGGGGGACAGTACCTACGAGCAGTACTTC

d_call: TRBD2
clone_size: medium-sized
cdr3_length: 17
v_call: TRBV10-3
j_call: TRBJ2-7
cdr3_aa: CAISETGTSGLSYEQYF
cdr3_nt: TGTGCCATCAGTGAAACGGGAACTAGCGGACTATCCTACGAGCAGTACTTC

d_call: NA
clone_size: NA
cdr3_length: 16
v_call: TRBV3-1/TRBV3-2
j_call: TRBJ2-2
cdr3_aa: CASSLATGVGTGELFF
cdr3_nt: TGTGCCAGCAGCCTAGCTACCGGGGTCGGCACCGGGGAGCTGTTTTTT

d_call: TRBD1
clone_size: NA
cdr3_length: 20
v_call: TRBV10-1
j_call: TRBJ2-5
cdr3_aa: CASSRNLFPGQGINQETQYF
cdr3_nt: TGCGCCAGCAGCCGAAACCTCTTTCCGGGACAGGGAATAAACCAAGAGACCCAGTACTTC

d_call: NA
clone_size: NA
cdr3_length: 14
v_call: TRBV5-1
j_call: TRBJ2-5
cdr3_aa: CASSLAPPQETQYF
cdr3_nt: TGCGCCAGCAGCTTGGCCCCTCCCCAAGAGACCCAGTACTTC